Reported below is one TCR beta chain. Its specificity is not known. This sample is drawn from a study of T cells in localized non-small cell lung cancer. Study-wide points: Longer overall survival was linked to higher blood T cell density. Uninvolved adjacent lung showed higher T cell clonality than tumor. Adjacent lung tissue had a median approximately 61 of the top 100 clones found in the tumor. Only one tumor region went through sequencing, so heterogeneity may still be there.

The length of the CDR3 is 14 residues. Germline values: CDR1 MNHEY, CDR2 SVGAGI. The V and J ends lost 4 bases and 3 bases, in that order; junction bases with no gene match: 3. Assay used: immunoSEQ multiplex PCR; TCRdb lists only in-frame clones, some missing. The sample contains some 130,000 clones, roughly nine tenths of which appear only once. The sequences come from peripheral blood, collected before any cancer treatment. This chain connects TRBV6-5 to TRBJ2-3; 8 positions match TRBD2. This TCR derives from a female donor at least 60 years old with stage I lung adenocarcinoma. CDR3 in amino acids: CASSSSGRTDTQYF. The CDR3 coding sequence is TGTGCCAGCAGTTCCAGCGGGAGAACAGATACGCAGTATTTT.